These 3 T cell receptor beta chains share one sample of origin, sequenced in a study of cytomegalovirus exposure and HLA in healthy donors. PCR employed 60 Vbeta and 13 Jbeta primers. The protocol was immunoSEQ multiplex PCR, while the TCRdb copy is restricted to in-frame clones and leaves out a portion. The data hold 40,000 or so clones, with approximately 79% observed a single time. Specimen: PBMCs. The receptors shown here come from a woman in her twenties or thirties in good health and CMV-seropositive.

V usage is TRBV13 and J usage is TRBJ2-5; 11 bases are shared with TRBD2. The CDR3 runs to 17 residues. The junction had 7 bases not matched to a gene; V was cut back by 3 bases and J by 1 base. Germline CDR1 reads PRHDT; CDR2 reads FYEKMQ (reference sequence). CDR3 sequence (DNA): TGTGCCAGCAGCTTGGAGTCTAGCGGGGGGCCCCAAGAGACCCAGTACTTC. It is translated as CASSLESSGGPQETQYF.

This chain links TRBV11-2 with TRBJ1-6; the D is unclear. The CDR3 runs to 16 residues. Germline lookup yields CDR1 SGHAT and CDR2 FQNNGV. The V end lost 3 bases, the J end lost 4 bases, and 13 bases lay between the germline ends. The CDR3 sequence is CASSFGWAGYNSPLHF. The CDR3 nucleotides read TGTGCCAGCAGCTTTGGGTGGGCAGGTTATAATTCACCCCTCCACTTT.

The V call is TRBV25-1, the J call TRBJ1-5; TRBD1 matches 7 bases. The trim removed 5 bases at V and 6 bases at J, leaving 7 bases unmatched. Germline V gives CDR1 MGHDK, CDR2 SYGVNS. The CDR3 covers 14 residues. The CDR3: CASSLTGARQPQHF. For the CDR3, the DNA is TGTGCCAGCAGTTTAACAGGGGCCCGTCAGCCCCAGCATTTT.